This T cell receptor beta chain is drawn from a study of cytomegalovirus exposure and HLA in healthy donors. This clone has a handful of counts. No antigen is known for it. Trimming at V came to 5 bases and at J to 0 bases, leaving 3 bases not matched to a gene. CDR1 MNHNY and CDR2 SVGAGI come from the germline V gene (reference sequence). This CDR3 comprises 16 residues. Study-level results: There were under 200 TCR beta chains listed as cytomegalovirus-associated.

With 60 Vbeta and 13 Jbeta primers, the PCR was carried out. Sequenced by immunoSEQ multiplex PCR; TCRdb stores in-frame clones only, minus some. The data show around 160,000 clones, with around 68% seen just once and 1.3% to 1.5% held by the top ten. The chain joins TRBV6-6 to TRBJ2-3; 12 bases agree with TRBD2. Source material: PBMCs. The sequence derives from a man aged 50 to 59 in good health and CMV-seronegative. The CDR3 protein is CASSLAGGTSTDTQYF. The DNA for the CDR3 is TGTGCCAGCAGTCTAGCGGGGGGGACGAGCACAGATACGCAGTATTTT.